Listed here are 14 T cell receptor beta chains from one sample, sequenced in a study of T cell repertoires in aging, cancer and after chemotherapy. Amplification of TCR beta used genomic DNA extracted from peripheral blood. TRB rearrangements spanning V, D and J were amplified using mixed TRB-A/B primers. TCRdb re-analysed the multiplex PCR reads in MiXCR, keeping a single row per CDR3 protein. The sample holds over 1,500 distinct CDR3 sequences; about a fifth are singletons and the top ten take less than 65%. The source material was blood. The receptors derive from a human donor with a blood cancer.

As to this clonotype: A much larger clone lies one base from this, so it may be a read error. The J gene is TRBJ1-1, the V gene TRBV6-1; the D is unclear. Germline CDR1 MNHNS, CDR2 SASEGT. The CDR3 covers 12 residues. The CDR3 spells CTSSFRDTEAFF. The CDR3 nucleotides are TGTACCAGCAGCTTTAGGGACACTGAAGCTTTCTTT.

V and J are TRBV5-1 and TRBJ2-3; TRBD2 agrees at 8 bases. CDR1 is SGHRS and CDR2 is YFSETQ in the germline V gene. The CDR3 has 16 residues. The ends lost 4 bases at V and 2 bases at J; junction bases unmatched: 9. The CDR3, as DNA: TGCGCCAGCAGCCCCAGCGGGAGCCACCCCACAGATACGCAGTATTTT. The encoded protein is CASSPSGSHPTDTQYF.

The V and J genes are TRBV21-1 and TRBJ2-3; TRBD2 is the table's D call and was not checked against the DNA. TRBV21-1 is designated a pseudogene. CDR3 length: 15 residues. CDR3 sequence: CASSSQLGSADTQYF. DNA of the CDR3: TGTGCCAGCAGCTCCCAACTAGGATCCGCAGATACGCAGTATTTT.

The genes are TRBV5-1 and TRBJ1-1; D is ambiguous. V lost 2 bases, J lost 4 bases, and 18 bases lay in between. This CDR3 spans 16 amino acids. Per germline, CDR1 SGHRS and CDR2 YFSETQ. The DNA for the CDR3 is TGCGCCAGCAGCTTCGCCCCCTGGGGAAGTGGCACTGAAGCTTTCTTT. Translated, it gives CASSFAPWGSGTEAFF. Variable domain in full (rest from reference TRBV5-1 and TRBJ1-1): KAGVTQTPRYLIKTRGQQVTLSCSPISGHRSVSWYQQTPGQGLQFLFEYFSETQRNKGNFPGRFSGRQFSNSRSEMNVSTLELGDSALYLCASSFAPWGSGTEAFFGQGTRLTVV.

This clonotype qualifies as medium-sized (0.01 to 0.1%). This rearrangement joins TRBV15 to TRBJ1-1, with a possible D match to TRBD1 (5 bases). V shed 1 base and J shed 6 bases, with 18 bases lying between them. The CDR3 extends over 16 amino acids. Germline CDR1 reads LNHNV; CDR2 reads YYDKDF (reference sequence). The CDR3 region has the DNA TGTGCCACCAGCAGAGGGGAGGGGCGAGGCCGCGCTGAAGCTTTCTTT. Amino acids: CATSRGEGRGRAEAFF.

The J gene is TRBJ2-4, the V gene TRBV2; 15 nucleotides align to TRBD2. Germline CDR1 and CDR2: SNHLY and FYNNEI. The V segment lost 2 bases and the J segment 1 base; nucleotides outside the gene matches: 6. This CDR3 is built from 19 residues. CDR3 sequence (DNA): TGTGCCAGCAGTGAAAGTTTTGGACTAGCGGGAGGGGCCAAAAACATTCAGTACTTC. Translated: CASSESFGLAGGAKNIQYF.

J is TRBJ2-7 and V is TRBV20-1; the D gene could be TRBD1 or TRBD2 (5 bases each). Trimming took off 0 bases at V and 2 bases at J, with 11 bases between the two ends. The CDR3 length is 14 residues. Germline loops: CDR1 DFQATT, CDR2 SNEGSKA (reference sequence). DNA of the CDR3: TGCAGTGCTAGAGAGGGGACGGGAACCTACGAGCAGTACTTC. This gives the protein CSAREGTGTYEQYF.

The CDR3 nucleotides are TGTGCCATCAGCTTGGGGGTGGATGAAAAACTGTTTTTT. Amino acid sequence: CAISLGVDEKLFF. The chain employs TRBV10-3 and TRBJ1-4, with D perhaps TRBD1 (5 bases). The V end was cut by 6 bases, the J end by 6 bases, with 11 bases between. The CDR3 runs 13 residues. In germline, CDR1 is ENHRY, CDR2 SYGVKD.

The CDR3 loop is CSARVSGTEAFF. The CDR3 DNA follows: TGCAGTGCTAGAGTAAGTGGCACTGAAGCTTTCTTT. The V gene is TRBV20-1, the J gene TRBJ1-1; D gene unclear. The V gene's germline CDR1 is DFQATT and CDR2 SNEGSKA (reference sequence). The CDR3 totals 12 residues. The V end was cut by 1 base, the J end by 4 bases, with 7 bases between.

This rearrangement joins TRBV30 to TRBJ1-6, with D unresolved. V lost 4 bases, J lost 10 bases, and 17 bases lay in between. The germline CDR1 and CDR2 sequences are GTSNPN and SVGIG (reference sequence). There are 14 residues in the CDR3. The CDR3 here is CAWTSVGLGSPLHF. The CDR3 coding sequence is TGTGCCTGGACTAGTGTGGGTCTCGGGTCACCCCTCCACTTT.

This clonotype is categorized as medium-sized. The rearrangement joins TRBV6-2 or TRBV6-3 to TRBJ2-1, with D possibly being TRBD1 (6 bases). V was cut by 7 bases and J by 6 bases, with 28 bases left in between. Germline V gene sequence: CDR1 MNHEY, CDR2 SVGEGT. CDR3 length equals 18 residues. CDR3 protein: CASTPSRWDTGRFNEQFF. The DNA of the CDR3 is TGTGCCAGCACCCCAAGCCGATGGGACACAGGGCGGTTCAATGAGCAGTTCTTC.

The gene calls are TRBV24-1 and TRBJ2-1, with D perhaps matching TRBD1 or TRBD2 (5 bases each). The CDR3 extends over 15 amino acids. The germline V and J ends were trimmed by 7 bases and 5 bases, with 17 bases remaining between them. Germline V gene sequence: CDR1 KGHDR, CDR2 SFDVKD. CDR3 loop: CATSRIGTLHNEQFF. The CDR3 region has the DNA TGTGCCACCAGCAGAATCGGGACGCTACACAATGAGCAGTTCTTC.

This clonotype ranks as large. This chain uses TRBV5-5 with TRBJ1-2, with a tentative D call TRBD1 (5 bases). Deletions cut 4 bases from V and 0 bases from J, with 13 bases between. From germline, CDR1 is SGHKS and CDR2 YYEKEE (reference sequence). The CDR3 sequence is 15 residues long. CDR3 region: CASSETGNPNYGYTF. In DNA form, the CDR3 reads TGTGCCAGCAGCGAAACAGGAAATCCTAACTATGGCTACACCTTC.

This clonotype ranks as medium-sized (0.01 to 0.1%). This chain joins TRBV24-1 and TRBJ2-3; D remains unclear. There are 15 residues in the CDR3. In germline, CDR1 is KGHDR, CDR2 SFDVKD. The V and J ends lost 1 base and 0 bases respectively, with 7 bases between them. CDR3 sequence reads: CATSDLSRSTDTQYF. As DNA, the CDR3 is TGTGCCACCAGTGATTTAAGCAGGAGCACAGATACGCAGTATTTT.